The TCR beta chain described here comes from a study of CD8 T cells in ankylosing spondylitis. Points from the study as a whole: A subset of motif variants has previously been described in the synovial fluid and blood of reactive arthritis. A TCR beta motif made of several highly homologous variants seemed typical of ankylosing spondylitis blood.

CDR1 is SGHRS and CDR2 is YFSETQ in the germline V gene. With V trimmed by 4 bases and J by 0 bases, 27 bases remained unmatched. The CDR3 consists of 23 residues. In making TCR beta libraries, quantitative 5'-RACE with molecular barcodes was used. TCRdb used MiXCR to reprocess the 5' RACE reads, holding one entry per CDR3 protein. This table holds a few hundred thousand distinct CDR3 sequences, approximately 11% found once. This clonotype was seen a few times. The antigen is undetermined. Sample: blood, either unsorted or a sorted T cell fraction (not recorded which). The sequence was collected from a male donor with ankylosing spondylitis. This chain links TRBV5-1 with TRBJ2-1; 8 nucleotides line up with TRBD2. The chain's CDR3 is CASSTTDASVVLAGTSSYNEQFF. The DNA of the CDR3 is TGCGCCAGCAGCACGACGGACGCCTCCGTCGTGCTAGCGGGCACGAGCTCCTACAATGAGCAGTTCTTC.